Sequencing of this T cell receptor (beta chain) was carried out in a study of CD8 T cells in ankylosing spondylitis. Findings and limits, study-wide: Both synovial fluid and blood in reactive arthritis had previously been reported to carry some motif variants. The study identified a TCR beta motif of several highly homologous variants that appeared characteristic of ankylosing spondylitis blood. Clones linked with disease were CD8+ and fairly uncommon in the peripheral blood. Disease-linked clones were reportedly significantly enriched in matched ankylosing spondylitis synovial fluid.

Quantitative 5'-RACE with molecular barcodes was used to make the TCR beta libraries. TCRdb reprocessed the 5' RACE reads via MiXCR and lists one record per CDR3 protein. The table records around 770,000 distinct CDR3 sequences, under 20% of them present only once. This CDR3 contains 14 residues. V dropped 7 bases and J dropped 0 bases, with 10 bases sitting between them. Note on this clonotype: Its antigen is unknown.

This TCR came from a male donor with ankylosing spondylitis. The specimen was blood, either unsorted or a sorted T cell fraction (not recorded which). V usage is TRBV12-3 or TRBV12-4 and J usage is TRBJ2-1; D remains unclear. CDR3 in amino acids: CASNNAISYNEQFF. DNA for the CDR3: TGTGCCAGCAATAACGCGATCTCCTACAATGAGCAGTTCTTC.